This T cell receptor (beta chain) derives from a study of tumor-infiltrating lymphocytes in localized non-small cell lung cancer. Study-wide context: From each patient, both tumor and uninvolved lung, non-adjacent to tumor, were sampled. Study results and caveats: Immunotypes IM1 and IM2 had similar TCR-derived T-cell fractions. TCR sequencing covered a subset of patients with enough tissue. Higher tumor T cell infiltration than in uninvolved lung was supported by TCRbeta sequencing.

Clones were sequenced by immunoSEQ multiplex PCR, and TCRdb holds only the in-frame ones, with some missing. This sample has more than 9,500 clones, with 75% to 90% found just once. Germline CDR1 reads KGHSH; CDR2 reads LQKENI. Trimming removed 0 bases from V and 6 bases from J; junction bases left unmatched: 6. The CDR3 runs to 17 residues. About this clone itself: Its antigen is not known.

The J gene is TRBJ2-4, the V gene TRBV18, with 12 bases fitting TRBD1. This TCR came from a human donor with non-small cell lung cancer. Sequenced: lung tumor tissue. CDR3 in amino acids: CASSPPGQGAKGNIQYF. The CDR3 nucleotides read TGTGCCAGCTCACCACCGGGACAGGGGGCAAAGGGAAACATTCAGTACTTC.